Each of the 27 T cell receptor beta chains below was sequenced from the same sample in a study of human versus mouse CDR3 diversity and MHC coevolution. Here immunoSEQ multiplex PCR was the method, and the copy in TCRdb shows in-frame clones only, minus some. Of about 77,000 clones listed, just under 95% are singletons. Sequences were obtained from naive CD4+ T cells from blood. Subset given: CD45RO-negative CD62L-positive naive CD4 T cells. These TCRs come from a person aged 25-75 years in good health.

The V and J genes are TRBV30 and TRBJ1-1; 8 bases fit TRBD1. V shed 4 bases and J 2 bases; nucleotides not matched to a gene: 9. The length of the CDR3 is 15 residues. From germline, CDR1 is GTSNPN and CDR2 SVGIG (reference sequence). The DNA of the CDR3 is TGTGCCTGGATGTCCGCGCAGGGGGCTAACACTGAAGCTTTCTTT. Translating gives CAWMSAQGANTEAFF.

V is TRBV19 and J is TRBJ2-2; D gene unclear. CDR1 and CDR2 (germline): LNHDA, SQIVND (reference sequence). Trimming removed 7 bases at V and 0 bases at J, with 6 bases between. The CDR3 runs 13 residues. CDR3 sequence reads: CASITPNTGELFF. For the CDR3, the DNA is TGTGCCAGTATCACTCCGAACACCGGGGAGCTGTTTTTT.

The gene calls are TRBV28 and TRBJ2-1, with 8 bases that match TRBD2. Germline V gene sequence: CDR1 MDHEN, CDR2 SYDVKM. The CDR3 is 14 amino acids. V lost 3 bases, J lost 2 bases, and 0 bases stayed unmatched. The DNA for the CDR3 is TGTGCCAGCAGTTTCGGGGGGGCCTACAATGAGCAGTTCTTC. Its protein is CASSFGGAYNEQFF.

This clone was counted a few times. The J gene is TRBJ1-1, the V gene TRBV18; a possible D gene is TRBD1 (5 bases). Looked up from germline, CDR1 is KGHSH and CDR2 is LQKENI. Between the trimmed V and J ends, which lost 2 bases and 1 base, there was a span of 8 bases. The CDR3 loop spans 14 amino acids. DNA of the CDR3: TGTGCCAGCTCACCAGGCAGGGAGAACACTGAAGCTTTCTTT. Its translation: CASSPGRENTEAFF. Filled out from reference TRBV18 and TRBJ1-1, the complete variable domain reads NAGVMQNPRHLVRRRGQEARLRCSPMKGHSHVYWYRQLPEEGLKFMVYLQKENIIDESGMPKERFSAEFPKEGPSILRIQQVVRGDSAAYFCASSPGRENTEAFFGQGTRLTVV.

This clone was counted a single time. This chain's CDR3 is CASNQGLMNTEAFF. CDR3 nucleotides: TGTGCCAGCAACCAGGGGTTGATGAACACTGAAGCTTTCTTT. The V call is TRBV6-1, the J call TRBJ1-1, with a tentative D call TRBD1 (6 bases). Germline assignment: CDR1 MNHNS and CDR2 SASEGT. V was trimmed by 7 bases and J by 0 bases, leaving 12 bases between them. The CDR3 length is 14 residues.

The gene calls are TRBV6-6 and TRBJ1-1, with D perhaps TRBD1 (5 bases). Looked up from germline, CDR1 is MNHNY and CDR2 is SVGAGI (reference sequence). This CDR3 has 13 amino acids. V was cut by 8 bases and J by 4 bases, with 14 bases left in between. CDR3 nucleotide sequence: TGTGCCAGCCTCGGGGGGAGGTTCACTGAAGCTTTCTTT. This encodes CASLGGRFTEAFF.

V gene TRBV2 combines with J gene TRBJ1-2, with D maybe TRBD1 (5 bases). Germline CDR1 reads SNHLY; CDR2 reads FYNNEI. The CDR3 runs to 14 residues. Trimming pared 2 bases from V and 6 bases from J, leaving 13 bases between. CDR3 nucleotide sequence: TGTGCCAGCAGTGAACTTCGAGTAGGGGATGGCTACACCTTC. This encodes CASSELRVGDGYTF.

The table lists this clone with a count of one. The chain recombines TRBV6-6 with TRBJ1-1; a weak D match, TRBD1 (5 bases). This CDR3 comprises 13 residues. CDR1 is MNHNY and CDR2 is SVGAGI in the germline V gene (reference sequence). Trimming pared 6 bases from V and 3 bases from J, leaving 11 bases between. This CDR3 reads CASSSGWDTEAFF. The CDR3 DNA is TGTGCCAGCAGCTCAGGGTGGGACACTGAAGCTTTCTTT.

V and J are TRBV5-1 and TRBJ2-5, with 8 bases aligning to TRBD1. Germline trimming cut 3 bases from V and 4 bases from J; bases unmatched to any gene: 2. The CDR3 runs to 13 residues. The germline gives CDR1 SGHRS, CDR2 YFSETQ. Here the CDR3 reads CASSSGTGETQYF. Here the CDR3 DNA reads TGCGCCAGCAGCTCAGGGACAGGAGAGACCCAGTACTTC. Combining the CDR3 with reference TRBV5-1 and TRBJ2-5 gives the whole variable domain KAGVTQTPRYLIKTRGQQVTLSCSPISGHRSVSWYQQTPGQGLQFLFEYFSETQRNKGNFPGRFSGRQFSNSRSEMNVSTLELGDSALYLCASSSGTGETQYFGPGTRLLVL.

The chain carries TRBV6-5 and TRBJ2-1; 12 positions agree with TRBD2. The CDR3 has 14 amino acids. V shed 5 bases, J shed 6 bases, and the junction held 2 bases outside the gene matches. Germline CDR1 MNHEY, CDR2 SVGAGI. This chain's CDR3 is CASSTSGRLNEQFF. The CDR3 bases are TGTGCCAGCAGTACTAGCGGGAGGCTCAATGAGCAGTTCTTC.

V usage is TRBV10-1 and J usage is TRBJ1-3; D not certain. With 7 bases removed from V and 0 bases from J, the gap between germline ends came to 10 bases. The length of the CDR3 is 14 residues. CDR1 is WNHNN, CDR2 SYGVQD, per germline (reference sequence). The chain's CDR3 is CASKPDNSGNTIYF. The CDR3 nucleotides read TGCGCCAGCAAGCCCGACAACTCTGGAAACACCATATATTTT.

V usage is TRBV7-8 and J usage is TRBJ2-7; maybe TRBD1 (6 bases). V was trimmed by 5 bases and J by 1 base, leaving 21 bases between them. This CDR3 is built from 17 residues. Germline-derived CDR1 and CDR2 are SGHVS and FQNEAQ. The CDR3 DNA reads as TGTGCCAGCAGCCAAAGGTCGGCTGGACAGACGTCCTACGAGCAGTACTTC. Protein product: CASSQRSAGQTSYEQYF.

V and J are TRBV2 and TRBJ1-5; D is ambiguous. Trimming left V 4 bases short and J 4 bases short, with 8 bases between. Looked up from germline, CDR1 is SNHLY and CDR2 is FYNNEI. The CDR3 contains 13 residues. CDR3 bases: TGTGCCAGCAGTGCGTCGGAGAATCAGCCCCAGCATTTT. Translation gives CASSASENQPQHF.

About this clone itself: This CDR3 is also generated by other DNA sequences in the sample. The J gene is TRBJ1-1, the V gene TRBV5-4, with D possibly TRBD1 on 6 matching bases. This CDR3 comprises 14 residues. Trimming removed 1 base at V and 6 bases at J, with 13 bases between. Germline V CDR1 and CDR2: SGHNT, YYREEE (reference sequence). The CDR3 loop reads CASSLMTGMSEAFF. CDR3 sequence (DNA): TGTGCCAGCAGCTTGATGACAGGTATGTCTGAAGCTTTCTTT.

V and J are TRBV14 and TRBJ2-7, with 7 nucleotides matching TRBD2. With V trimmed by 6 bases and J by 4 bases, 12 bases remained unmatched. This CDR3 region has 15 residues. Germline V lookup: CDR1 SGHDN, CDR2 FVKESK. The CDR3: CASRPMGGSGYEQYF. In nucleotides, the CDR3 is TGTGCCAGCAGGCCCATGGGGGGGAGCGGTTACGAGCAGTACTTC.

The rearrangement links TRBV7-9 to TRBJ2-1; D might be TRBD1 (6 bases). With 5 bases removed from V and 1 base from J, the gap between germline ends came to 18 bases. The germline V gene encodes CDR1 SEHNR and CDR2 FQNEAQ (reference sequence). The CDR3 totals 17 residues. The CDR3 nucleotides are TGTGCCAGCAGCCCGGGGCAGGGGCTAGCTTCCTACAATGAGCAGTTCTTC. As protein: CASSPGQGLASYNEQFF.

The chain couples TRBV28 to TRBJ1-2; 8 nucleotides match TRBD1. Looked up from germline, CDR1 is MDHEN and CDR2 is SYDVKM. The V segment lost 4 bases and the J segment 5 bases; nucleotides outside the gene matches: 15. The CDR3 is made up of 17 amino acids. CDR3 sequence reads: CASSSQGLQGDFYGYTF. DNA for the CDR3: TGTGCCAGCAGTTCCCAAGGACTACAGGGGGACTTTTATGGCTACACCTTC.

The CDR3 spells CGGQELNTEAFF. The CDR3 region has the DNA TGTGGAGGGCAGGAGCTGAACACTGAAGCTTTCTTT. V usage is TRBV21-1 and J usage is TRBJ1-1. TRBV21-1 is tagged as a pseudogene. There are 12 residues in the CDR3.

V usage is TRBV29-1 and J usage is TRBJ1-2; D gene unclear. V lost 0 bases and J 4 bases, leaving 15 bases between the germline ends. Per the germline V gene, CDR1 is SQVTM and CDR2 is ANQGSEA. The length of the CDR3 is 15 residues. The CDR3 nucleotides read TGCAGCGTTGAAGATCTCCTAAGAGCCTCCTATGGCTACACCTTC. Its protein is CSVEDLLRASYGYTF.

The gene calls are TRBV5-1 and TRBJ1-2; 8 nucleotides line up with TRBD1. CDR3 length: 15 residues. Per germline, CDR1 SGHRS and CDR2 YFSETQ. V gave up 4 bases and J gave up 3 bases; unmatched junction bases: 8. The CDR3 reads CASSLTGVVDYGYTF. The DNA for the CDR3 is TGCGCCAGCAGCCTGACAGGGGTTGTGGACTATGGCTACACCTTC.

The chain is built from TRBV14 and TRBJ1-1, with a possible D match to TRBD1 (5 bases). With 1 base removed from V and 0 bases from J, the gap between germline ends came to 9 bases. Germline CDR1 is SGHDN and CDR2 is FVKESK. This CDR3 region has 15 residues. In DNA, the CDR3 is TGTGCCAGCAGCCAAGGGACAAATTTGAACACTGAAGCTTTCTTT. Protein product: CASSQGTNLNTEAFF.

This clone has just one count. CDR3 sequence (DNA): TGTGCCAGCATCAAAGGAGGACAGAAGTACTTC. Its translation: CASIKGGQKYF. The chain has TRBV27 and TRBJ2-4; possible D gene TRBD1, 6 bases. Trimming pared 7 bases from V and 14 bases from J, leaving 15 bases between. Germline CDR1 MNHEY, CDR2 SMNVEV (reference sequence). CDR3 length: 11 amino acids.

This chain connects TRBV7-2 to TRBJ1-5; TRBD1 matches 9 bases. V shed 1 base, J shed 9 bases, and the junction held 7 bases outside the gene matches. The CDR3 is 15 amino acids. CDR1 and CDR2 (germline): SGHTA, FQGNSA. CDR3 in DNA: TGTGCCAGCAGCTTAGTAGGACAGGGGATTTGGCCCCAGCATTTT. Protein sequence: CASSLVGQGIWPQHF.

The chain recombines TRBV7-6 with TRBJ2-1; the D gene is possibly TRBD2 (6 bases). CDR1 and CDR2 from the germline V gene are SGHVS and FNYEAQ. This CDR3 is built from 15 residues. Trimming pared 1 base from V and 15 bases from J, leaving 22 bases between. The CDR3 nucleotides are TGTGCCAGCAGCTTAGGTCAATCGCTAGGTGCGGGATTGTTCTTC. It codes for CASSLGQSLGAGLFF.

V gene TRBV11-2 combines with J gene TRBJ1-1; D is possibly TRBD1 (5 bases). This CDR3 comprises 14 residues. The V and J ends lost 3 bases and 6 bases respectively, with 14 bases between them. Looked up from germline, CDR1 is SGHAT and CDR2 is FQNNGV. CDR3: CASSFAGLSSEAFF. The CDR3 DNA reads TGTGCCAGCAGCTTCGCAGGGCTCAGTTCTGAAGCTTTCTTT.

The CDR3 protein is CASSLRRSGNEQFF. The CDR3 bases are TGCGCCAGCAGCTTGCGCCGTTCCGGGAATGAGCAGTTCTTC. This chain links TRBV5-1 with TRBJ2-1; D not resolved. Germline V lookup: CDR1 SGHRS, CDR2 YFSETQ. The CDR3 contains 14 residues. The germline V and J ends were trimmed by 1 base and 7 bases, with 12 bases remaining between them.

The chain combines TRBV5-6 with TRBJ1-6, with unresolved D. Trimming cost V 0 bases and J 7 bases, with 8 bases left between them. This CDR3 has 14 residues. Per the germline V gene, CDR1 is SGHDT and CDR2 is YYEEEE. CDR3 loop: CASSLESLNSPLHF. Written as DNA, the CDR3 is TGTGCCAGCAGCTTGGAAAGCCTAAATTCACCCCTCCACTTT.